This is a list of T cell receptor beta chains from one sample in a study of CD8 T cells in Susac syndrome. TCRdb processed the immunoSEQ multiplex PCR reads anew with MiXCR; each CDR3 protein has one entry. Of some 200,000 distinct CDR3 sequences in the sample, roughly 96% are singletons; the top ten hold about 0.088%. Sequencing was carried out using CD4+ T cells from PBMCs. The receptors shown here come from a human donor with multiple sclerosis. CDR3s include the opening cysteine and the closing phenylalanine or tryptophan. A D gene is named only where the DNA matches it firmly. A clone size is listed for some rows: how often the clone was seen (once, few, many), or a class if it is expanded.

NA	TRBV27	TRBJ2-7	TRBD2	CASSLRGGANYEQYF	TGTGCCAGCAGTTTACGGGGGGGCGCAAACTACGAGCAGTACTTC
NA	TRBV7-9	TRBJ1-5	TRBD1	CASSFNTGVNQPQHF	TGTGCCAGCAGCTTTAACACAGGGGTCAATCAGCCCCAGCATTTT
NA	TRBV24-1	TRBJ1-2	NA	CATSRSNYGYTF	TGTGCCACCAGCAGGTCTAACTATGGCTACACCTTC
NA	TRBV4-2	TRBJ2-1	NA	CASSSEGPDEQFF	TGTGCCAGCAGCTCGGAAGGGCCGGATGAGCAGTTCTTC
few	TRBV20-1	TRBJ1-1	NA	CSAREGATEAFF	TGCAGTGCTAGAGAGGGCGCAACTGAAGCTTTCTTT
NA	TRBV20-1	TRBJ2-1	TRBD2	CSARDESLAGVNEQFF	TGCAGTGCTAGAGATGAGAGTCTAGCGGGAGTCAATGAGCAGTTCTTC
NA	TRBV20-1	TRBJ1-2	NA	CSASSWVGSPHGYTF	TGCAGTGCTAGTTCGTGGGTGGGCAGCCCCCATGGCTACACCTTC
NA	TRBV12-3/TRBV12-4	TRBJ2-3	TRBD1	CASSFGDRGSTDTQYF	TGTGCCAGCAGTTTCGGGGACAGGGGGAGCACAGATACGCAGTATTTT
NA	TRBV3-1	TRBJ1-5	TRBD1	CASSHGEDRVHQPQHF	TGTGCCAGCAGCCATGGGGAGGACAGGGTTCATCAGCCCCAGCATTTT
NA	TRBV30	TRBJ2-7	TRBD1	CACTGQGAYEQYF	TGTGCCTGTACGGGACAGGGGGCTTACGAGCAGTACTTC
NA	TRBV3-1	TRBJ2-3	TRBD2	CASSHPRGGRTDTQYF	TGTGCCAGCAGCCACCCCCGGGGCGGGAGAACAGATACGCAGTATTTT
NA	TRBV28	TRBJ2-7	TRBD1	CASSLVQGAREQYF	TGTGCCAGCAGTTTGGTACAGGGGGCGCGGGAGCAGTACTTC
NA	TRBV20-1	TRBJ2-1	NA	CSASQRGLYNEQFF	TGCAGTGCCTCCCAGAGGGGTCTATACAATGAGCAGTTCTTC
NA	TRBV9	TRBJ1-3	TRBD1	CASSVGDRVSGNTIYF	TGTGCCAGCAGCGTAGGGGACAGGGTCTCTGGAAACACCATATATTTT
NA	TRBV7-9	TRBJ2-1	NA	CASSFATRSEQFF	TGTGCCAGCAGCTTCGCGACTAGAAGTGAGCAGTTCTTC
NA	TRBV20-1	TRBJ2-7	NA	CSALIGVAYEQYF	TGCAGTGCTCTAATAGGGGTGGCCTACGAGCAGTACTTC
NA	TRBV3-1	TRBJ2-5	NA	CASSQGPLQETQYF	TGTGCCAGCAGCCAAGGACCTTTACAAGAGACCCAGTACTTC
NA	TRBV29-1	TRBJ2-7	NA	CSVGGPHSYEQYF	TGCAGCGTTGGGGGACCACACTCCTACGAGCAGTACTTC
NA	TRBV20-1	TRBJ2-1	NA	CSHLRQAHNEQFF	TGCAGTCATCTTCGACAGGCCCACAATGAGCAGTTCTTC
NA	TRBV28	TRBJ2-7	TRBD2	CASSTSGLAASYEQYF	TGTGCCAGCAGTACCTCGGGACTAGCGGCATCCTACGAGCAGTACTTC
NA	TRBV4-2	TRBJ2-3	NA	CASSGRRTDTQYF	TGTGCCAGCAGCGGGCGTCGGACAGATACGCAGTATTTT
NA	TRBV5-1	TRBJ2-5	NA	CASKGTGQTQETQYF	TGCGCCAGCAAAGGCACGGGCCAGACCCAAGAGACCCAGTACTTC
NA	TRBV18	TRBJ2-1	NA	CASSLTGTFNEQFF	TGTGCCAGCTCCTTGACCGGGACTTTCAATGAGCAGTTCTTC
NA	TRBV12-5	TRBJ2-7	NA	CASGFNPALEQYF	TGTGCTAGTGGTTTTAATCCCGCCCTCGAGCAGTACTTC